This T cell receptor beta chain was identified in a study of OX40 agonist ivuxolimab in advanced cancers. Study summary: An agonistic human IgG2 monoclonal antibody against OX40 (CD134) was given.

From germline, CDR1 is SGHTA and CDR2 FQGTGA. The CDR3 totals 15 residues. Trimming removed 3 bases from V and 1 base from J; junction bases left unmatched: 4. Method: immunoSEQ multiplex PCR; TCRdb's copy keeps in-frame clones and lacks some. The table lists tens of thousands of clones, around 90% of them singletons, with 5.4% in the top ten. The TCR sequence derives from an adult with an advanced solid tumor such as melanoma, head and neck, liver or kidney cancer. This chain connects TRBV7-3 to TRBJ2-5, with TRBD2 matching 8 bases. This sample comprised CD4+ or CD8+ T cells sorted from blood, obtained in a trial of the OX40 agonist ivuxolimab. The CDR3 spells CASSFLAGTQETQYF. Written as DNA, the CDR3 is TGTGCCAGCAGCTTTCTAGCGGGCACCCAAGAGACCCAGTACTTC.